This TCR beta chain was obtained from a study of cytomegalovirus exposure and HLA in healthy donors (dated by TCRdb to between 2016 and 2019). About the investigation overall: According to a later analysis, the approximately 120 validation repertoires were produced on the same platform as the roughly 720 repertoires of the first cohort. The study aimed to test whether signatures of past pathogen exposure could be identified by cataloging public T cell receptors. In addition to the first cohort of 666 subjects, a separate validation cohort of about 120 different subjects was used. High-throughput TCR immunosequencing, statistical association of individual TCRs with disease status, and machine learning were combined to predict cytomegalovirus infection status.

To prepare the library, the immunoSEQ multiplex PCR assay was applied. In the authors' own workflow: A statistical classification framework was built for diagnosing cytomegalovirus status from the catalog of TCR beta chain sequences. In its TCRdb copy, this immuneACCESS table keeps in-frame sequences only and misses some clones. Where compared with another copy, unresolved V genes explain less than half of these, and the others have no known cause. Clone size and the V and J calls come from that table; the DNA yielded D and trimming. The sample contains fewer than 100,000 clones, approximately 95% of them found a single time. Less than 2.5% of the sample rests with the top ten. The donors belonged to the validation cohort of around 110 subjects, which was separate from the roughly 700-subject first cohort. Comments on this clone: Its antigen remains unidentified. No much larger clonotype is one base removed from it; base qualities were not supplied.

Per the germline V gene, SGHTA is the CDR1 and FQGNSA is the CDR2. Here V drops 5 bases and J drops 4 bases, and the junction holds 8 bases not matched to any gene. From cysteine to phenylalanine, the CDR3 is 15 amino acids long. Left in the record is the CDR3 DNA by itself, 45 bases read in frame from the first base. Here is what the overall study found, with its caveats: The authors suggested that the approach could potentially be extended to other disease states and immunological phenotypes. The validation cohort had no HLA typing available for a later analysis, so co-occurrence within that cohort was assessed over all 120 or so repertoires. The study gave a list of some 150 TCR beta chains associated with cytomegalovirus. Most TCR sequences were observed very rarely across donors, whereas some public TCRs were present in many individuals. Subsequent analysis determined that TCRs grouped into clusters in the first cohort also showed a tendency toward co-occurrence across the roughly 110 validation repertoires, and 90% to 95% of cluster scores exceeded 0. Cytomegalovirus status was reported to be diagnosed by the classifier with high specificity and sensitivity in both the original and validation cohorts. Three of the identified cytomegalovirus-associated TCR beta chains were confirmed in vitro to be specific for cytomegalovirus antigens.

This TCR came from a woman aged 18-30 years in good health and CMV-seronegative. The sample consisted of PBMCs. This chain joins TRBV7-2 to TRBJ2-3, and 8 bases in between align with TRBD1. The CDR3 amino acid sequence is: CASSPWTGLSDTQYF. The nucleotides are TGTGCCAGCAGCCCATGGACAGGGTTGTCAGATACGCAGTATTTT.